In this sample, the clone carrying this T cell receptor (beta chain) turned up once. What it binds is unknown. The table came from immunoSEQ multiplex PCR; TCRdb's copy has only in-frame clones and leaves some out. The data show approximately 60,000 clones, approximately 90% seen once. The data were obtained in a study of OX40 agonist ivuxolimab in advanced cancers. Study-level points and caveats: The work left the antigen specificity of expanded peripheral T cells undetermined.

This clonotype was sampled from an adult with an advanced solid tumor such as melanoma, head and neck, liver or kidney cancer. This sample comprised CD4+ or CD8+ T cells sorted from blood, obtained in a trial of the OX40 agonist ivuxolimab.

As DNA, the CDR3 is TGCGCCAGCAGCTGGGGACTAGCGGGAGGAGGGAAGGGCCCCTACAATGAGCAGTTCTTC. This codes for CASSWGLAGGGKGPYNEQFF. The gene calls are TRBV5-1 and TRBJ2-1, with 15 bases identical to TRBD2. This CDR3 has 20 residues. The germline V gene has CDR1 SGHRS and CDR2 YFSETQ. J lost 2 bases, V lost 3 bases, and 12 bases had no gene match.